These 15 T cell receptor beta chains originate from one sample sequenced in a study of blood T cell repertoires in COVID-19. The table came from immunoSEQ multiplex PCR; TCRdb's copy has only in-frame clones and leaves some out. The sample lists around 300,000 clones, over 70% seen once, with approximately 3.1% in the top ten. Material for sequencing was peripheral blood. The receptors were sampled from a man under 40 with active or convalescent COVID-19.

This clone showed up many times. The chain combines TRBV4-3 with TRBJ2-7, with 11 nucleotides matching TRBD2. Looked up from germline, CDR1 is LGHNA and CDR2 is YSLEER. This CDR3 region has 15 residues. Germline trimming cut 4 bases from V and 1 base from J; bases unmatched to any gene: 3. The CDR3 sequence: CASSLLAGASYEQYF. CDR3 DNA sequence: TGCGCCAGCAGCCTACTAGCGGGAGCTTCCTACGAGCAGTACTTC.

This clone was seen a few times. The chain joins TRBV10-3 to TRBJ2-7; unclear D gene. Trimming stripped 5 bases from V and 3 bases from J, with 8 bases between. CDR1 is ENHRY, CDR2 SYGVKD, per germline. The CDR3 runs to 12 residues. The CDR3 here is CAISPTLYEQYF. CDR3 bases: TGTGCCATCAGTCCCACTCTCTACGAGCAGTACTTC.

The V gene is TRBV7-2, the J gene TRBJ2-6; D remains unclear. The germline CDR1 and CDR2 sequences are SGHTA and FQGNSA. CDR3 length equals 15 residues. V was cut by 3 bases and J by 0 bases, with 6 bases left in between. The CDR3 reads CASSFSISGANVLTF. CDR3 DNA sequence: TGTGCCAGCAGCTTTTCAATCTCTGGGGCCAACGTCCTGACTTTC.

V usage is TRBV5-1 and J usage is TRBJ2-7; perhaps TRBD2 as D (6 bases). The CDR3 runs 14 residues. The germline V gene has CDR1 SGHRS and CDR2 YFSETQ. V gave up 0 bases and J gave up 3 bases, with 10 bases separating them. The CDR3 reads CASSLEAGSYEQYF. The CDR3 nucleotides are TGCGCCAGCAGCTTGGAAGCGGGCAGCTACGAGCAGTACTTC.

V and J are TRBV2 and TRBJ1-6; possible D gene TRBD1, 5 bases. The V gene lost 5 bases and the J gene lost 9 bases, with 11 bases spanning the gap. The CDR3 consists of 13 residues. Germline CDR1 is SNHLY and CDR2 is FYNNEI. The CDR3 spells CASSPREGSPLHF. Here the CDR3 DNA reads TGTGCCAGCAGTCCCAGGGAAGGTTCACCCCTCCACTTT. Supplemented by reference TRBV2 and TRBJ1-6, the full variable domain reads EPEVTQTPSHQVTQMGQEVILRCVPISNHLYFYWYRQILGQKVEFLVSFYNNEISEKSEIFDDQFSVERPDGSNFTLKIRSTKLEDSAMYFCASSPREGSPLHFGNGTRLTVT.

The chain joins TRBV4-3 to TRBJ2-2, with 12 bases matching TRBD2. J lost 6 bases, V lost 5 bases, and 10 bases had no gene match. This CDR3 has 17 amino acids. The germline CDR1 and CDR2 sequences are LGHNA and YSLEER. The CDR3 spells CASSSEPGLAGSGELFF. CDR3 DNA sequence: TGCGCCAGCAGCTCAGAGCCTGGACTAGCGGGATCCGGGGAGCTGTTTTTT.

The chain combines TRBV9 with TRBJ2-1, with D uncertain. The CDR3 is 15 amino acids. Germline loops: CDR1 SGDLS, CDR2 YYNGEE. Trimming took off 0 bases at V and 5 bases at J, with 12 bases between the two ends. CDR3 amino acids: CASSVEAVEDNEQFF. The CDR3 region has the DNA TGTGCCAGCAGCGTAGAGGCGGTTGAGGACAATGAGCAGTTCTTC. The full variable domain, rest sourced from reference TRBV9 and TRBJ2-1, is DSGVTQTPKHLITATGQRVTLRCSPRSGDLSVYWYQQSLDQGLQFLIQYYNGEERAKGNILERFSAQQFPDLHSELNLSSLELGDSALYFCASSVEAVEDNEQFFGPGTRLTVL.

This sequence joins TRBV3-1 (or the pseudogene TRBV3-2) and TRBJ1-2, with TRBD1 matching 7 bases. CDR1 and CDR2 from the germline V gene are LGHDT and YNNKEL (reference sequence). The CDR3 is 14 residues long. V lost 0 bases and J lost 8; bases outside the gene matches: 6. CDR3 sequence: CASSQDRGNKGYTF. DNA of the CDR3: TGTGCCAGCAGCCAAGACAGGGGGAACAAAGGCTACACCTTC.

The chain employs TRBV5-8 and TRBJ2-3; D not resolved. The CDR3 runs 13 residues. The ends were cut back, 1 base at V and 2 bases at J, with 5 bases in the middle. Germline lookup yields CDR1 SGHTS and CDR2 YDEGEE. The CDR3 loop is CASSLYSTDTQYF. The DNA for the CDR3 is TGTGCCAGCAGCTTGTACTCCACAGATACGCAGTATTTT.

There are a few counts of this clone. CDR3 sequence reads: CASSSLGQGLNTEAFF. The CDR3, as DNA: TGTGCCAGCAGTTCGCTGGGACAGGGGTTGAACACTGAAGCTTTCTTT. This chain uses TRBV6-6 with TRBJ1-1; 10 bases are shared with TRBD1. J was trimmed by 0 bases and V by 4 bases; bases with no gene match: 5. The germline CDR1 and CDR2 sequences are MNHNY and SVGAGI (reference sequence). The CDR3 loop spans 16 amino acids.

This sequence joins TRBV18 and TRBJ1-2; TRBD1 matches 7 bases. V dropped 3 bases and J dropped 2; count of bases not matched to a gene: 6. Germline CDR1 reads KGHSH; CDR2 reads LQKENI. CDR3 length: 15 residues. The CDR3 reads CASSPMDRSNYGYTF. CDR3 nucleotides: TGTGCCAGCTCACCCATGGACAGGTCCAACTATGGCTACACCTTC.

This clone was seen a few times. This CDR3 is also generated by other DNA sequences in the sample. CDR3 sequence (DNA): TGTGCCAGCAGATCTGCCGGGGAGCTGTTTTTT. Translation gives CASRSAGELFF. The chain recombines TRBV14 with TRBJ2-2, with unresolved D. The CDR3 runs to 11 residues. The V end lost 6 bases, the J end lost 6 bases, and 5 bases lay between the germline ends. Germline lookup yields CDR1 SGHDN and CDR2 FVKESK. The full variable domain, rest sourced from reference TRBV14 and TRBJ2-2, is EAGVTQFPSHSVIEKGQTVTLRCDPISGHDNLYWYRRVMGKEIKFLLHFVKESKQDESGMPNNRFLAERTGGTYSTLKVQPAELEDSGVYFCASRSAGELFFGEGSRLTVL.

The chain carries TRBV24-1 and TRBJ1-4; D is undetermined. V lost 12 bases and J 12 bases, leaving 19 bases between the germline ends. CDR1 and CDR2 from the germline V gene are KGHDR and SFDVKD. This CDR3 spans 12 amino acids. The CDR3 DNA reads as TGTGCCGACACCCGGCCGGGATCTCAACTGTTTTTT. It specifies CADTRPGSQLFF.

This chain connects TRBV7-9 to TRBJ2-7; tentatively, D is TRBD2 (5 bases). CDR3 length equals 11 residues. From germline, CDR1 is SEHNR and CDR2 FQNEAQ (reference sequence). V lost 5 bases, J lost 7 bases, and 9 bases lay in between. CDR3 region: CASSPEREQYF. The CDR3 coding sequence is TGTGCCAGCAGCCCGGAGCGGGAGCAGTACTTC. Complete variable domain (other parts from reference TRBV7-9 and TRBJ2-7): DTGVSQNPRHKITKRGQNVTFRCDPISEHNRLYWYRQTLGQGPEFLTYFQNEAQLEKSRLLSDRFSAERPKGSFSTLEIQRTEQGDSAMYLCASSPEREQYFGPGTRLTVT.

V usage is TRBV30 and J usage is TRBJ1-1; D possibly corresponds to TRBD1 (5 bases). The CDR3 has 14 residues. Germline loops: CDR1 GTSNPN, CDR2 SVGIG (reference sequence). V lost 4 bases and J 5 bases, leaving 17 bases between the germline ends. The CDR3 DNA reads TGTGCCTGGATTCATTTAAGGGGCTGGACTGAAGCTTTCTTT. Amino acids: CAWIHLRGWTEAFF.